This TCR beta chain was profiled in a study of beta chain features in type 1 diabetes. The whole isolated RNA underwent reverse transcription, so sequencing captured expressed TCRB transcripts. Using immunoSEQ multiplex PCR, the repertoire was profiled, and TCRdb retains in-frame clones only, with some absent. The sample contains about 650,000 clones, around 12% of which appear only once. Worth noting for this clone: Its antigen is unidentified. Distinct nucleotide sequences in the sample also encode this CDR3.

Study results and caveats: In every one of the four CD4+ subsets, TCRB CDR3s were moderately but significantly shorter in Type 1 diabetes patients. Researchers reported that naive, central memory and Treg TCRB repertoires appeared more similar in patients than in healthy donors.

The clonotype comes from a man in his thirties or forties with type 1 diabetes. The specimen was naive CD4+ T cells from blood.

CDR3 protein: CASSPGQPYGYTF. CDR3 nucleotide sequence: TGTGCCAGCTCACCCGGACAGCCGTATGGCTACACCTTC. This chain uses TRBV18 with TRBJ1-2; the D gene is possibly TRBD1 (6 bases). CDR3 length: 13 amino acids. Germline CDR1 is KGHSH and CDR2 is LQKENI. V gave up 3 bases and J gave up 5 bases, with 10 bases separating them.